The 27 T cell receptor beta chains presented below share a single source sample, sequenced in a study of T cell repertoires in cytomegalovirus infection. MiXCR, applied by TCRdb to the reads, yields one record per CDR3 protein. The table lists nearly 700,000 distinct CDR3 sequences, around 32% of them singletons, with about 18% in the top ten. The antigens for these receptors are not known. Source: cultured PBMCs, taken from culture after CMV antigen stimulation. The receptors were gathered from a human donor in good health (CMV status not recorded). Some clones in this sample may be carry-over from other donors' samples.

The chain carries TRBV7-9 and TRBJ1-1, with D possibly TRBD1 on 6 matching bases. Trimming took 2 bases from V and 6 from J, leaving 22 bases between them. The length of the CDR3 is 17 residues. Germline V lookup: CDR1 SEHNR, CDR2 FQNEAQ (reference sequence). CDR3 DNA sequence: TGTGCCAGCAGCTTATTCTCCGTAAGGGGGGGGAGGGCTGAAGCTTTCTTT. It is translated as CASSLFSVRGGRAEAFF.

This chain joins TRBV2 and TRBJ2-5; maybe TRBD2 (6 bases). There are 12 residues in the CDR3. V shed 9 bases and J shed 0 bases, with 8 bases lying between them. Germline V lookup: CDR1 SNHLY, CDR2 FYNNEI. In DNA form, the CDR3 reads TGTGCCAGGAGCGGGTACCAAGAGACCCAGTACTTC. Encoded protein: CARSGYQETQYF.

This clonotype has only a few counts. The CDR3 sequence: CSASSLGTLNQPQHF. In DNA, the CDR3 is TGCAGTGCTAGTTCGCTCGGGACACTTAATCAGCCCCAGCATTTT. This sequence joins TRBV20-1 and TRBJ1-5; D is perhaps TRBD1 (6 bases). The V end was cut by 3 bases, the J end by 4 bases, with 16 bases between. Germline CDR1 DFQATT, CDR2 SNEGSKA (reference sequence). The CDR3 consists of 15 residues.

This clonotype turned up a few times. The chain is built from TRBV7-9 and TRBJ2-5, with D tentatively TRBD2 (7 bases). This CDR3 region has 15 residues. V gave up 5 bases and J gave up 7 bases, with 20 bases separating them. Germline V lookup: CDR1 SEHNR, CDR2 FQNEAQ (reference sequence). DNA for the CDR3: TGTGCCAGCAGCCTAGGGGGGGGCCCCGGCGTGACCCAGTACTTC. Protein sequence: CASSLGGGPGVTQYF. Supplemented by reference TRBV7-9 and TRBJ2-5, the full variable domain reads DTGVSQNPRHKITKRGQNVTFRCDPISEHNRLYWYRQTLGQGPEFLTYFQNEAQLEKSRLLSDRFSAERPKGSFSTLEIQRTEQGDSAMYLCASSLGGGPGVTQYFGPGTRLLVL.

In this sample, this clonotype turned up many times. CDR3 sequence (DNA): TGTGCCAGCAGCCCCTCGGGGCTCTACAATGAGCAGTTCTTC. Translation: CASSPSGLYNEQFF. The chain is built from TRBV7-9 and TRBJ2-1; D tentatively reads TRBD1 or TRBD2 (5 bases each). V lost 5 bases and J 3 bases, leaving 11 bases between the germline ends. This CDR3 is built from 14 residues. Germline V gene data show CDR1 as SEHNR and CDR2 as FQNEAQ (reference sequence). Drawing the rest from reference TRBV7-9 and TRBJ2-1, the complete variable domain is DTGVSQNPRHKITKRGQNVTFRCDPISEHNRLYWYRQTLGQGPEFLTYFQNEAQLEKSRLLSDRFSAERPKGSFSTLEIQRTEQGDSAMYLCASSPSGLYNEQFFGPGTRLTVL.

The chain employs TRBV6-5 and TRBJ1-4, with 9 bases that match TRBD1. CDR1 is MNHEY, CDR2 SVGAGI, per germline. J gave up 8 bases and V 6 bases, and 7 bases lay outside the gene matches. The CDR3 runs 14 residues. Here the CDR3 reads CASRRQTGGEKLFF. The CDR3 bases are TGTGCCAGCAGACGCCAGACAGGGGGGGAAAAACTGTTTTTT.

This clonotype was picked up many times. The genes are TRBV7-2 and TRBJ2-1; tentative D call: TRBD1 (5 bases). The CDR3 sequence is 19 residues long. V gave up 2 bases and J gave up 3 bases, with 23 bases separating them. Germline loops: CDR1 SGHTA, CDR2 FQGNSA. This chain's CDR3 is CASSLKGSARQTLYNEQFF. The CDR3 DNA reads as TGTGCCAGCAGCTTAAAGGGGTCTGCCCGACAAACCCTCTACAATGAGCAGTTCTTC. Full variable domain (outside the CDR3, taken from reference TRBV7-2 and TRBJ2-1): GAGVSQSPSNKVTEKGKDVELRCDPISGHTALYWYRQSLGQGLEFLIYFQGNSAPDKSGLPSDRFSAERTGGSVSTLTIQRTQQEDSAVYLCASSLKGSARQTLYNEQFFGPGTRLTVL.

The chain couples TRBV11-2 to TRBJ2-7, with a tentative D call TRBD2 (6 bases). The CDR3 is made up of 13 amino acids. V gave up 4 bases and J gave up 3 bases, with 10 bases separating them. The germline V gene has CDR1 SGHAT and CDR2 FQNNGV. CDR3 DNA: TGTGCCAGCAGCTACCCGGGACTCTACGAGCAGTACTTC. This sequence encodes CASSYPGLYEQYF.

This clonotype has a count of ten or more. The chain is built from TRBV7-2 and TRBJ1-3; no reliable D call. Trimming took 5 bases from V and 0 from J, leaving 11 bases between them. Germline CDR1 SGHTA, CDR2 FQGNSA. The CDR3 runs 15 residues. Here the CDR3 DNA reads TGTGCCAGCAGCCGGCAGGAACTCTCTGGAAACACCATATATTTT. This gives the protein CASSRQELSGNTIYF.

The chain couples TRBV15 to TRBJ2-6, with unresolved D. CDR1 and CDR2 from the germline V gene are LNHNV and YYDKDF (reference sequence). Trimming took 3 bases from V and 0 from J, leaving 6 bases between them. The length of the CDR3 is 15 residues. CDR3 in amino acids: CATSSMASGANVLTF. CDR3 sequence (DNA): TGTGCCACCAGCAGTATGGCCTCTGGGGCCAACGTCCTGACTTTC.

This clonotype was seen ten or more times. The chain links TRBV7-2 to TRBJ1-4; 7 bases map to TRBD1. V gave up 5 bases and J gave up 3 bases; unmatched junction bases: 6. The CDR3 is 15 residues long. Germline assignment: CDR1 SGHTA and CDR2 FQGNSA. The CDR3 nucleotides read TGTGCCAGCAGCCCCAGACAGGGTGCTAATGAAAAACTGTTTTTT. Translating it yields CASSPRQGANEKLFF.

This chain joins TRBV14 and TRBJ1-3; TRBD1 is a possible D gene (5 bases). This CDR3 contains 15 residues. Trimming stripped 4 bases from V and 2 bases from J, with 12 bases between. CDR1 is SGHDN and CDR2 is FVKESK in the germline V gene. CDR3 residues: CASSRWDWTGNTIYF. The CDR3 coding sequence is TGTGCCAGCAGCCGATGGGACTGGACTGGAAACACCATATATTTT.

To note about this clonotype: One junction end does not reproduce the germline sequence, and a read error may be involved. The chain employs TRBV6-5 and TRBJ2-7; 8 positions agree with TRBD2. The CDR3 runs to 14 residues. Germline V CDR1 and CDR2: MNHEY, SVGAGI. The CDR3 spells CARSPRGGRTPFNF. CDR3 in DNA: TGTGCCCGCAGCCCCCGGGGCGGGAGGACCCCTTTCAACTTC.

The chain couples TRBV5-5 to TRBJ1-5; D is perhaps TRBD1 (5 bases). Germline V gene data show CDR1 as SGHKS and CDR2 as YYEKEE (reference sequence). This CDR3 is 15 amino acids long. Trimming removed 4 bases from V and 0 bases from J, with 11 bases in between. Here the CDR3 reads CASSRDVYSNQPQHF. The DNA of the CDR3 is TGTGCCAGCAGCCGGGACGTTTATAGCAATCAGCCCCAGCATTTT.

The sample holds a few counts of this clonotype. The chain uses TRBV6-1 and TRBJ2-7, with a tentative D call TRBD2 (5 bases). CDR3 size: 12 residues. V was shortened by 2 bases and J by 7 bases, with 9 bases between the two germline ends. Germline CDR1 and CDR2: MNHNS and SASEGT. CDR3 coding DNA: TGTGCCAGCAGTGAACGCGGCGGGGAGCAGTACTTC. Protein product: CASSERGGEQYF.

The CDR3 region is CASSASGYETQYF. The CDR3 DNA follows: TGTGCCAGCAGCGCCAGCGGGTATGAGACCCAGTACTTC. V usage is TRBV28 and J usage is TRBJ2-5, with TRBD2 as a possible D gene (6 bases). With 6 bases removed from V and 5 bases from J, the gap between germline ends came to 13 bases. In germline, CDR1 is MDHEN, CDR2 SYDVKM. This CDR3 spans 13 amino acids.

Many counts were recorded for this clonotype. The J gene is TRBJ1-5, the V gene TRBV7-2; the D is unclear. CDR1 SGHTA and CDR2 FQGNSA come from the germline V gene. Trimming stripped 1 base from V and 6 bases from J, with 13 bases between. The CDR3 is made up of 15 amino acids. The CDR3 coding sequence is TGTGCCAGCAGCTTAGAAGTCTTACGTGGTCAGCCCCAGCATTTT. Encoded protein: CASSLEVLRGQPQHF.

There are many counts of this clonotype. The rearrangement links TRBV7-9 to TRBJ1-1; D call uncertain. Trimming removed 5 bases at V and 1 base at J, with 8 bases between. The CDR3 has 13 amino acids. Looked up from germline, CDR1 is SEHNR and CDR2 is FQNEAQ (reference sequence). Written as DNA, the CDR3 is TGTGCCAGCAGCCTACCACAGAACACTGAAGCTTTCTTT. Amino acid sequence: CASSLPQNTEAFF.

This clonotype was counted a few times. This CDR3 reads CASSEVAGSTDTQYF. DNA of the CDR3: TGCGCCAGCAGCGAAGTAGCGGGAAGCACAGATACGCAGTATTTT. The genes are TRBV4-3 and TRBJ2-3, with 8 bases fitting TRBD2. With V trimmed by 5 bases and J by 0 bases, 4 bases remained unmatched. The germline CDR1 and CDR2 sequences are LGHNA and YSLEER. The CDR3 totals 15 residues.

This clonotype is a singleton in its sample. CDR3 bases: TGTGCCTCGACAGTCCCAACCAGGGTCTCTAATGAAAAACTGTTTTTT. Its protein product is CASTVPTRVSNEKLFF. The V and J genes are TRBV24-1 and TRBJ1-4; a weak D match, TRBD1 (5 bases). Germline-derived CDR1 and CDR2 are KGHDR and SFDVKD. The CDR3 length is 16 residues. Trimming cost V 12 bases and J 3 bases, with 22 bases left between them.

DNA for the CDR3: TGTGCCAGCAGCCCACGGGAACTGTCCTACGAGCAGTACTTC. Its protein product is CASSPRELSYEQYF. The genes are TRBV7-2 and TRBJ2-7; the D gene is possibly TRBD2 (5 bases). Deletions cut 5 bases from V and 1 base from J, with 12 bases between. The CDR3 contains 14 residues. Germline CDR1 and CDR2: SGHTA and FQGNSA.

For this clonotype: In this CDR3 the conserved last residue, phenylalanine or tryptophan, is missing, so a read error is likely. The rearrangement links TRBV7-2 to TRBJ2-1; D gene ambiguous. This CDR3 contains 16 residues. V gave up 5 bases and J gave up 5 bases, with 19 bases separating them. Germline lookup yields CDR1 SGHTA and CDR2 FQGNSA. The CDR3 here is CASSLQIGVWDNEQFS. The CDR3, as DNA: TGTGCCAGCAGCCTCCAGATTGGGGTTTGGGACAATGAGCAGTTCTCC.

The V gene is TRBV4-3, the J gene TRBJ2-7; D unclear. CDR1 is LGHNA and CDR2 is YSLEER in the germline V gene. V lost 3 bases and J lost 0, with 12 bases in between. This CDR3 is 15 amino acids long. The CDR3 spells CASSHGRQSSYEQYF. As DNA, the CDR3 is TGCGCCAGCAGCCACGGCAGACAAAGCTCCTACGAGCAGTACTTC.

This clonotype came up a few times. The genes are TRBV19 and TRBJ1-2, with D unclear. The V gene's germline CDR1 is LNHDA and CDR2 SQIVND (reference sequence). Trimming shortened V by 5 bases and J by 4 bases, and 14 bases separated the two germline ends. The CDR3 is made up of 14 amino acids. This CDR3 reads CASSLTTNSYGYTF. CDR3 bases: TGTGCCAGTAGTCTGACGACAAATAGCTATGGCTACACCTTC. The variable domain in full, completed from reference TRBV19 and TRBJ1-2, reads DGGITQSPKYLFRKEGQNVTLSCEQNLNHDAMYWYRQDPGQGLRLIYYSQIVNDFQKGDIAEGYSVSREKKESFPLTVTSAQKNPTAFYLCASSLTTNSYGYTFGSGTRLTVV.

This chain connects TRBV5-1 to TRBJ1-1; D remains unclear. This CDR3 spans 15 amino acids. The germline V gene encodes CDR1 SGHRS and CDR2 YFSETQ. V lost 7 bases to trimming and J lost 1 base, with 17 bases between them. CDR3 DNA: TGCGCCAGCGGCCGCGGCACAGCCGAGAACACTGAAGCTTTCTTT. It yields the protein CASGRGTAENTEAFF.

The chain couples TRBV28 to TRBJ2-2; D call uncertain. This CDR3 has 11 residues. Trimming left V 5 bases short and J 7 bases short, with 5 bases between. Per germline, CDR1 MDHEN and CDR2 SYDVKM. Written as DNA, the CDR3 is TGTGCCAGCAGTGGCGGCGGGGAGCTGTTTTTT. Protein product: CASSGGGELFF. The full variable domain, its missing parts supplied by reference TRBV28 and TRBJ2-2, is DVKVTQSSRYLVKRTGEKVFLECVQDMDHENMFWYRQDPGLGLRLIYFSYDVKMKEKGDIPEGYSVSREKKERFSLILESASTNQTSMYLCASSGGGELFFGEGSRLTVL.

The chain uses TRBV5-1 and TRBJ2-7; TRBD1 matches 8 bases. With 4 bases clipped from V and 6 bases from J, the junction kept 3 bases outside the gene matches. Germline lookup yields CDR1 SGHRS and CDR2 YFSETQ. CDR3 length: 12 amino acids. CDR3 DNA sequence: TGCGCCAGCAGCGTACAGGGGGGCGAGCAGTACTTC. This gives the protein CASSVQGGEQYF.